A selection of T cell receptor beta chains follows, all from one sample in a study of long-term antiretroviral therapy in people with HIV. This table comes from immunoSEQ multiplex PCR, and its TCRdb copy is limited to in-frame clones, with some not included. The sample carries approximately 20,000 clones, around 77% recorded once. The sequencing used unsorted PBMCs, collected less than 1.8 years before starting antiretroviral therapy. The receptors here all came from a woman between 40 and 55 years old with HIV. Both conserved end residues are part of each CDR3. The D gene is left open where the match is weak. Only part of the rows carry a size: once, few, many, or a class if the clone is expanded.

j_call,v_call,d_call,cdr3_length,clone_size,cdr3_aa,cdr3_nt
TRBJ1-1,TRBV27,.,15,.,CASSLSRGLDTEAFF,TGTGCCAGCAGTTTATCGAGAGGGTTGGACACTGAAGCTTTCTTT
TRBJ2-3,TRBV4-1,.,13,.,CASSHLASDTQYF,TGCGCCAGCAGTCACCTAGCGTCAGATACGCAGTATTTT
TRBJ1-3,TRBV4-3,.,16,.,CASSQEEVGLEDTIYF,TGCGCCAGCAGCCAAGAGGAGGTGGGTCTTGAAGACACCATATATTTT
TRBJ1-5,TRBV5-8,.,16,few,CASSSGRWGVGQPQHF,TGTGCCAGCAGCAGCGGACGGTGGGGTGTTGGCCAGCCCCAGCATTTT
TRBJ1-2,TRBV5-5,.,15,.,CASSLADRPNYGYTF,TGTGCCAGCAGCTTGGCCGACCGTCCTAACTATGGCTACACCTTC
TRBJ2-2,TRBV4-2,TRBD2,18,few,CASTSAGLAGYNTGELFF,TGTGCCAGCACCTCTGCAGGACTAGCGGGATATAACACCGGGGAGCTGTTTTTT
TRBJ2-7,TRBV7-8,TRBD1,14,.,CASSLTGAPYEQYF,TGTGCCAGCAGCTTGACAGGGGCCCCCTACGAGCAGTACTTC
TRBJ2-1,TRBV2,.,14,.,CASGGGASYNEQFF,TGTGCCAGCGGTGGGGGGGCTTCCTACAATGAGCAGTTCTTC
TRBJ2-5,TRBV11-2,.,12,.,CASSLGQETQYF,TGTGCCAGCAGTTTGGGCCAAGAGACCCAGTACTTC
TRBJ1-2,TRBV19,.,11,.,CASSTVYGYTF,TGTGCCAGTAGTACAGTCTATGGCTACACCTTC
TRBJ2-7,TRBV7-2,TRBD1,14,once,CASSSGQGVLGQYF,TGTGCCAGCAGCTCGGGACAGGGGGTCCTCGGGCAGTACTTC
TRBJ1-1,TRBV11-3,.,13,.,CASSQDPMTEAFF,TGTGCCAGCTCACAGGACCCGATGACTGAAGCTTTCTTT
TRBJ2-5,TRBV7-9,TRBD2,16,.,CASSPRLAGGPETQYF,TGTGCCAGCAGCCCCAGACTAGCGGGGGGCCCAGAGACCCAGTACTTC
TRBJ1-1,TRBV18,.,13,once,CASSQSRWSEAFF,TGTGCCAGCTCACAGAGCAGATGGTCAGAAGCTTTCTTT
TRBJ1-1,TRBV5-1,.,16,.,CASSPEAGVVGTEAFF,TGCGCCAGCAGCCCCGAGGCGGGGGTCGTAGGCACTGAAGCTTTCTTT
TRBJ2-1,TRBV7-8,TRBD2,18,.,CASSTRTSGSSSYNEQFF,TGTGCCAGCAGCACGAGGACTAGCGGGAGTTCCTCCTACAATGAGCAGTTCTTC